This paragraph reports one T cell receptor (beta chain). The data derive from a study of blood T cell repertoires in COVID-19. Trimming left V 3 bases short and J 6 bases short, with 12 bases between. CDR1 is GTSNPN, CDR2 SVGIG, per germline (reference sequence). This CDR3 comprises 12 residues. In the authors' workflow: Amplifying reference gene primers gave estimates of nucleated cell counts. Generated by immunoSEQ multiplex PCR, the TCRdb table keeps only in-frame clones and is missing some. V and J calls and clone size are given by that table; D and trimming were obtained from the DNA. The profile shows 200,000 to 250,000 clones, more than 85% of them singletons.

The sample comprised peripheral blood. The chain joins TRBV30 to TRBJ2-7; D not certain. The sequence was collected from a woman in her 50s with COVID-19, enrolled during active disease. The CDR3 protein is CAWRPTTGEQYF. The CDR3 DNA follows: TGTGCCTGGAGACCCACGACGGGCGAGCAGTACTTC.